This T cell receptor (beta chain) was captured by sequencing in a study of blood T cells in healthy people across ages. A second PCR of about 7 to 11 cycles used a sample-barcoded 5' primer and a J-beta primer mix. TCRdb processed the 5' RACE reads anew with MiXCR; each CDR3 protein has one entry. The profile shows about 720,000 distinct CDR3 sequences, about 20% of them singletons. V was shortened by 1 base and J by 5 bases, with 4 bases between the two germline ends. Germline-derived CDR1 and CDR2 are SGHKS and YYEKEE (reference sequence). This CDR3 region has 12 residues. The receptor was isolated from a man in his 70s in good health. The chain carries TRBV5-5 and TRBJ2-4; D is undetermined. Material for sequencing was blood. The CDR3 DNA reads as TGTGCCAGCAGCTTGAAAGAAAACATTCAGTACTTC. Amino acid sequence: CASSLKENIQYF.